The 13 T cell receptor beta chains reported below all come from one sample, sequenced in a study of cytomegalovirus exposure and HLA in healthy donors. Use of 60 Vbeta and 13 Jbeta primers characterized the PCR. Produced via immunoSEQ multiplex PCR; TCRdb's table is partial and in-frame only. The sample includes 75,000 to 90,000 clones, over 60% seen only once; the top ten take around 10%. Sequencing was done on a sample of PBMCs. The receptors derive from a woman in her thirties or forties in good health and CMV-seropositive.

CDR3 sequence reads: CAWSTGGGTGNTF. CDR3 in DNA: TGTGCCTGGAGTACAGGCGGGGGGACGGGCAACACCTTC. The chain joins TRBV30 to TRBJ1-2; tentative D call: TRBD1 (5 bases). The CDR3 totals 13 residues. CDR1 and CDR2 from the germline V gene are GTSNPN and SVGIG (reference sequence). Trimming removed 2 bases from V and 12 bases from J, with 19 bases in between.

This chain links TRBV7-2 with TRBJ1-1; 8 nucleotides align to TRBD1. The germline V gene encodes CDR1 SGHTA and CDR2 FQGNSA. The CDR3 length is 15 residues. V lost 7 bases and J lost 4; bases outside the gene matches: 11. This CDR3 is CASKPTPGGGTEAFF. The CDR3 coding sequence is TGTGCCAGCAAACCCACCCCAGGGGGCGGCACTGAAGCTTTCTTT.

This clone was found a few times. The chain links TRBV6-5 to TRBJ1-1; the D gene is possibly TRBD1 (6 bases). Trimming removed 4 bases from V and 8 bases from J, with 11 bases in between. Germline CDR1 MNHEY, CDR2 SVGAGI. This CDR3 region has 12 residues. The chain's CDR3 is CASSSTTGEAFF. CDR3 DNA sequence: TGTGCCAGCAGTTCTACGACAGGCGAAGCTTTCTTT.

The V and J genes are TRBV30 and TRBJ1-5, with D unclear. V was trimmed by 2 bases and J by 3 bases, leaving 8 bases between them. The V gene's germline CDR1 is GTSNPN and CDR2 SVGIG (reference sequence). CDR3 length: 13 residues. CDR3 sequence reads: CAWSSGPNQPQHF. DNA for the CDR3: TGTGCCTGGAGTTCGGGTCCCAATCAGCCCCAGCATTTT. The full variable domain, completed using reference TRBV30 and TRBJ1-5, is SQTIHQWPATLVQPVGSPLSLECTVEGTSNPNLYWYRQAAGRGLQLLFYSVGIGQISSEVPQNLSASRPQDRQFILSSKKLLLSDSGFYLCAWSSGPNQPQHFGDGTRLSIL.

A single count supports this clone. The DNA for the CDR3 is TGTGCCAGCAGTTACCAGGGGCAGGGGGTCTCTGAGCAGTTCTTC. Translating gives CASSYQGQGVSEQFF. The genes are TRBV6-5 and TRBJ2-1; the match to TRBD1 covers 7 bases. The CDR3 has 15 residues. The germline V gene has CDR1 MNHEY and CDR2 SVGAGI. V dropped 2 bases and J dropped 9; count of bases not matched to a gene: 10.

CDR3 in amino acids: CASSWETGSNEKLFF. The CDR3 DNA reads TGCGCCAGCAGCTGGGAAACAGGGTCTAATGAAAAACTGTTTTTT. The V call is TRBV5-1, the J call TRBJ1-4, with a tentative D call TRBD1 (6 bases). The CDR3 is 15 residues long. CDR1 and CDR2 from the germline V gene are SGHRS and YFSETQ. Trimming shortened V by 3 bases and J by 3 bases, and 12 bases separated the two germline ends. Using reference TRBV5-1 and TRBJ1-4 for the parts outside the CDR3, the full variable domain is KAGVTQTPRYLIKTRGQQVTLSCSPISGHRSVSWYQQTPGQGLQFLFEYFSETQRNKGNFPGRFSGRQFSNSRSEMNVSTLELGDSALYLCASSWETGSNEKLFFGSGTQLSVL.

This clone was picked up a small number of times. DNA for the CDR3: TGTGCCAGCAGTGCCTATGGTAATCAGCCCCAGCATTTT. Encoded protein: CASSAYGNQPQHF. J is TRBJ1-5 and V is TRBV6-5; D not resolved. Germline V lookup: CDR1 MNHEY, CDR2 SVGAGI. The CDR3 totals 13 residues. Trimming stripped 5 bases from V and 4 bases from J, with 9 bases between.

This clone was recorded once. This chain joins TRBV6-5 and TRBJ1-6, with TRBD1 matching 7 bases. Germline assignment: CDR1 MNHEY and CDR2 SVGAGI. Germline trimming cut 0 bases from V and 10 bases from J; bases unmatched to any gene: 6. The CDR3 has 15 residues. The DNA for the CDR3 is TGTGCCAGCAGTTACTCCAGGGGGTACGAATCACCCCTCCACTTT. It translates to CASSYSRGYESPLHF.

The rearrangement links TRBV7-2 to TRBJ2-5; D might be TRBD2 (5 bases). Looked up from germline, CDR1 is SGHTA and CDR2 is FQGNSA. The CDR3 sequence is 15 residues long. The V end was cut by 5 bases, the J end by 2 bases, with 15 bases between. The CDR3 protein is CASSMGRRVQETQYF. In DNA form, the CDR3 reads TGTGCCAGCAGCATGGGGAGACGGGTACAAGAGACCCAGTACTTC. Combining the CDR3 with reference TRBV7-2 and TRBJ2-5 gives the whole variable domain GAGVSQSPSNKVTEKGKDVELRCDPISGHTALYWYRQSLGQGLEFLIYFQGNSAPDKSGLPSDRFSAERTGGSVSTLTIQRTQQEDSAVYLCASSMGRRVQETQYFGPGTRLLVL.

V is TRBV7-9 and J is TRBJ2-7; 7 nucleotides align to TRBD1. The V and J ends lost 6 bases and 9 bases, in that order; junction bases with no gene match: 14. Germline V lookup: CDR1 SEHNR, CDR2 FQNEAQ (reference sequence). There are 14 residues in the CDR3. The CDR3 region is CASSSTRGLGVQYF. CDR3 DNA: TGTGCCAGCAGTTCAACCAGGGGGTTAGGGGTGCAGTACTTC.

DNA of the CDR3: TGTGCCAGCAGCTTAGGGGGAGCCGGGGAGCTGTTTTTT. Translated, it gives CASSLGGAGELFF. The V and J genes are TRBV7-2 and TRBJ2-2, with a tentative D call TRBD2 (5 bases). The CDR3 extends over 13 amino acids. Trimming removed 1 base from V and 6 bases from J, with 6 bases in between. Per germline, CDR1 SGHTA and CDR2 FQGNSA.

V usage is TRBV19 and J usage is TRBJ1-1, with 9 bases fitting TRBD1. CDR3 length: 16 residues. J lost 3 bases, V lost 4 bases, and 9 bases had no gene match. The germline CDR1 and CDR2 sequences are LNHDA and SQIVND (reference sequence). This CDR3 is CASSSYRTGEYTEAFF. The CDR3 bases are TGTGCCAGTAGTAGCTACCGGACAGGGGAATACACTGAAGCTTTCTTT.

This clone was recorded a few times. One end of the junction varies from germline; a read error may be responsible. This chain links TRBV7-9 with TRBJ2-7; 9 bases line up with TRBD2. Germline V gene data show CDR1 as SEHNR and CDR2 as FQNEAQ (reference sequence). The CDR3 loop spans 13 amino acids. CDR3: CSSSLVTSGEQYF. The CDR3 DNA reads TGTTCCAGCAGCTTAGTGACTAGCGGCGAGCAGTACTTC.